The 20 T cell receptor beta chains in this list originate from one sample, sequenced in a study of blood T cell repertoires in COVID-19. Produced via immunoSEQ multiplex PCR; TCRdb's table is partial and in-frame only. The sample holds under 350,000 clones; 89% are singletons and the top ten take less than 2%. Sequenced: PBMCs or T cells enriched from blood (not recorded which). These receptors were obtained from a woman aged 35 to 49 who had recovered from COVID-19.

V usage is TRBV30 and J usage is TRBJ1-2; 8 nucleotides align to TRBD1. With V trimmed by 4 bases and J by 1 base, 8 bases remained unmatched. The CDR3 length is 15 residues. The germline CDR1 and CDR2 sequences are GTSNPN and SVGIG (reference sequence). CDR3 loop: CAWIPMDRVNYGYTF. The CDR3 DNA reads TGTGCCTGGATCCCTATGGACAGGGTTAACTATGGCTACACCTTC. Full variable domain (outside the CDR3, taken from reference TRBV30 and TRBJ1-2): SQTIHQWPATLVQPVGSPLSLECTVEGTSNPNLYWYRQAAGRGLQLLFYSVGIGQISSEVPQNLSASRPQDRQFILSSKKLLLSDSGFYLCAWIPMDRVNYGYTFGSGTRLTVV.

This clone showed up just a few times. The chain links TRBV13 to TRBJ1-2; 7 bases are a match to TRBD1. The germline V gene encodes CDR1 PRHDT and CDR2 FYEKMQ (reference sequence). J gave up 6 bases and V 2 bases, and 3 bases lay outside the gene matches. The CDR3 runs 13 residues. The CDR3 nucleotides are TGTGCCAGCAGCTTAAACAGGGGAGATGGCTACACCTTC. As protein: CASSLNRGDGYTF.

Note on this clone: Other nucleotide sequences from this sample produce the same CDR3. The chain's CDR3 is CASSMGQNYGYTF. The CDR3, as DNA: TGTGCCAGTAGTATGGGACAGAACTATGGCTACACCTTC. V gene TRBV19 combines with J gene TRBJ1-2; 7 bases match TRBD1. CDR3 length equals 13 residues. Trimming took 3 bases from V and 2 from J; bases not matched to a gene: 0. The germline gives CDR1 LNHDA, CDR2 SQIVND (reference sequence). Looking up the rest from reference TRBV19 and TRBJ1-2 gives the full variable domain: DGGITQSPKYLFRKEGQNVTLSCEQNLNHDAMYWYRQDPGQGLRLIYYSQIVNDFQKGDIAEGYSVSREKKESFPLTVTSAQKNPTAFYLCASSMGQNYGYTFGSGTRLTVV.

The chain is built from TRBV6-2 or TRBV6-3 and TRBJ2-3; 9 positions match TRBD2. The trim removed 9 bases at V and 4 bases at J, leaving 5 bases unmatched. The CDR3 length is 13 residues. The germline CDR1 and CDR2 sequences are MNHEY and SVGEGT. This chain's CDR3 is CASSGSGPDTQYF. CDR3 DNA sequence: TGTGCCAGTAGCGGGAGTGGTCCAGATACGCAGTATTTT.

This rearrangement joins TRBV7-9 to TRBJ2-7; D is perhaps TRBD1 (6 bases). CDR1 and CDR2 from the germline V gene are SEHNR and FQNEAQ (reference sequence). CDR3 length: 15 residues. Trimming left V 2 bases short and J 3 bases short, with 14 bases between. CDR3 residues: CASSLTRTANYEQYF. CDR3 nucleotides: TGTGCCAGCAGCTTAACACGGACAGCGAACTACGAGCAGTACTTC.

Note on this clone: This specimen includes other DNA sequences encoding the same CDR3. The chain couples TRBV9 to TRBJ2-3, with D maybe TRBD1 (5 bases). Germline values: CDR1 SGDLS, CDR2 YYNGEE. The CDR3 extends over 13 amino acids. V shed 3 bases and J shed 3 bases, with 8 bases lying between them. CDR3 sequence reads: CASSDPGTDTQYF. The CDR3 nucleotides read TGTGCCAGCAGCGACCCAGGGACAGATACGCAGTATTTT.

The rearrangement links TRBV18 to TRBJ1-1; no reliable D call. The germline gives CDR1 KGHSH, CDR2 LQKENI. This CDR3 comprises 13 residues. The V and J ends lost 5 bases and 2 bases respectively, with 9 bases between them. In nucleotides, the CDR3 is TGTGCCAGCTCATCATCCCATAACACTGAAGCTTTCTTT. This codes for CASSSSHNTEAFF. Full variable domain (remainder filled in from reference TRBV18 and TRBJ1-1): NAGVMQNPRHLVRRRGQEARLRCSPMKGHSHVYWYRQLPEEGLKFMVYLQKENIIDESGMPKERFSAEFPKEGPSILRIQQVVRGDSAAYFCASSSSHNTEAFFGQGTRLTVV.

The gene calls are TRBV19 and TRBJ1-2, with 10 bases that match TRBD1. V lost 6 bases and J lost 3; bases outside the gene matches: 4. Germline V gene data show CDR1 as LNHDA and CDR2 as SQIVND (reference sequence). The CDR3 covers 14 residues. The CDR3 loop reads CASSSDRGYYGYTF. Written as DNA, the CDR3 is TGTGCCAGTAGCTCGGACAGGGGGTACTATGGCTACACCTTC.

The chain employs TRBV3-1 (or the pseudogene TRBV3-2) and TRBJ2-1, with TRBD1 identical over 7 bases. CDR3 length equals 15 residues. The V and J ends lost 4 bases and 0 bases, in that order; junction bases with no gene match: 3. The germline V gene encodes CDR1 LGHDT and CDR2 YNNKEL (reference sequence). CDR3 sequence: CASSLRQGSYNEQFF. In nucleotides, the CDR3 is TGTGCCAGCAGCCTACGACAGGGCTCCTACAATGAGCAGTTCTTC.

The chain carries TRBV6-5 and TRBJ2-2; D is unresolved. The germline V gene has CDR1 MNHEY and CDR2 SVGAGI. This CDR3 is 14 amino acids long. Trimming pared 7 bases from V and 1 base from J, leaving 10 bases between. The DNA for the CDR3 is TGTGCCAGCAAACCCTTGAGGAACACCGGGGAGCTGTTTTTT. Residues: CASKPLRNTGELFF.

This chain uses TRBV29-1 with TRBJ1-2; 9 nucleotides line up with TRBD1. This CDR3 has 18 residues. The germline V gene encodes CDR1 SQVTM and CDR2 ANQGSEA. Unmatched junction bases numbered 15, after V lost 0 bases and J lost 4 bases. Here the CDR3 reads CSVEERDRDSSRAYGYTF. CDR3 nucleotide sequence: TGCAGCGTTGAAGAGAGGGACAGGGATTCCTCAAGAGCCTATGGCTACACCTTC.

The chain carries TRBV19 and TRBJ1-5; D remains ambiguous. V lost 6 bases and J 4 bases, leaving 16 bases between the germline ends. This CDR3 region has 15 residues. Germline CDR1 reads LNHDA; CDR2 reads SQIVND (reference sequence). CDR3 in amino acids: CASRRLGGRNQPQHF. The CDR3 DNA sequence: TGTGCCAGTAGGAGACTGGGAGGCAGAAATCAGCCCCAGCATTTT.

The rearrangement joins TRBV9 to TRBJ2-3; 8 nucleotides match TRBD1. The CDR3 extends over 15 amino acids. The trim removed 4 bases at V and 2 bases at J, leaving 6 bases unmatched. The V gene's germline CDR1 is SGDLS and CDR2 YYNGEE. This chain's CDR3 is CASSLRTGPTDTQYF. DNA for the CDR3: TGTGCCAGCAGCTTACGGACAGGGCCCACAGATACGCAGTATTTT. Full variable domain (rest looked up from reference TRBV9 and TRBJ2-3): DSGVTQTPKHLITATGQRVTLRCSPRSGDLSVYWYQQSLDQGLQFLIQYYNGEERAKGNILERFSAQQFPDLHSELNLSSLELGDSALYFCASSLRTGPTDTQYFGPGTRLTVL.

This clone has more than one count but fewer than ten. The V gene is TRBV14, the J gene TRBJ2-2; D is undetermined. The V end lost 1 base, the J end lost 5 bases, and 11 bases lay between the germline ends. The CDR3 is made up of 15 amino acids. Germline V gives CDR1 SGHDN, CDR2 FVKESK. CDR3 sequence reads: CASSQVGSGTGELFF. The CDR3 bases are TGTGCCAGCAGCCAAGTTGGATCAGGAACCGGGGAGCTGTTTTTT.

This clone has only a few counts. V usage is TRBV6-5 and J usage is TRBJ1-2, with 10 bases fitting TRBD1. Germline-derived CDR1 and CDR2 are MNHEY and SVGAGI. This CDR3 is built from 15 residues. V dropped 4 bases and J dropped 2; count of bases not matched to a gene: 4. DNA for the CDR3: TGTGCCAGCAGTTCAGAGGGACAGGGGAACTATGGCTACACCTTC. It translates to CASSSEGQGNYGYTF.

The V gene is TRBV13, the J gene TRBJ1-3; possibly TRBD1 for D (5 bases). There are 17 residues in the CDR3. The V gene lost 7 bases and the J gene lost 0 bases, with 19 bases spanning the gap. Germline-derived CDR1 and CDR2 are PRHDT and FYEKMQ (reference sequence). CDR3 nucleotides: TGTGCCAGCAACCCTTGGCACAGGTCGAGCTCTGGAAACACCATATATTTT. Translating it yields CASNPWHRSSSGNTIYF. Drawing the rest from reference TRBV13 and TRBJ1-3, the complete variable domain is AAGVIQSPRHLIKEKRETATLKCYPIPRHDTVYWYQQGPGQDPQFLISFYEKMQSDKGSIPDRFSAQQFSDYHSELNMSSLELGDSALYFCASNPWHRSSSGNTIYFGEGSWLTVV.

The V call is TRBV28, the J call TRBJ2-3; D possibly corresponds to TRBD1 (5 bases). Per germline, CDR1 MDHEN and CDR2 SYDVKM. V was shortened by 6 bases and J by 1 base, with 14 bases between the two germline ends. The length of the CDR3 is 15 residues. The CDR3 nucleotides are TGTGCCAGCAGCGCAACGGACACCCGCACAGATACGCAGTATTTT. Protein sequence: CASSATDTRTDTQYF.

V and J are TRBV6-5 and TRBJ1-1, with TRBD1 as a possible D gene (5 bases). The germline V and J ends were trimmed by 5 bases and 5 bases, with 12 bases remaining between them. This CDR3 has 13 amino acids. Germline values: CDR1 MNHEY, CDR2 SVGAGI. The CDR3 loop is CASSSQGWTEAFF. In DNA, the CDR3 is TGTGCCAGCAGTAGTCAGGGTTGGACTGAAGCTTTCTTT.

The V and J genes are TRBV7-9 and TRBJ2-7, with D perhaps TRBD1 (5 bases). In germline, CDR1 is SEHNR, CDR2 FQNEAQ (reference sequence). V gave up 2 bases and J gave up 0 bases, with 11 bases separating them. The length of the CDR3 is 15 residues. The CDR3 here is CASSLIWGSSYEQYF. CDR3 DNA sequence: TGTGCCAGCAGCTTAATTTGGGGCAGCTCCTACGAGCAGTACTTC.

The chain carries TRBV7-3 and TRBJ1-1, with no clear D. Trimming removed 3 bases from V and 2 bases from J, with 7 bases in between. This CDR3 is 13 amino acids long. Germline V gene sequence: CDR1 SGHTA, CDR2 FQGTGA. CDR3 residues: CASSFSVNTEAFF. In DNA form, the CDR3 reads TGTGCCAGCAGCTTTTCGGTAAACACTGAAGCTTTCTTT.